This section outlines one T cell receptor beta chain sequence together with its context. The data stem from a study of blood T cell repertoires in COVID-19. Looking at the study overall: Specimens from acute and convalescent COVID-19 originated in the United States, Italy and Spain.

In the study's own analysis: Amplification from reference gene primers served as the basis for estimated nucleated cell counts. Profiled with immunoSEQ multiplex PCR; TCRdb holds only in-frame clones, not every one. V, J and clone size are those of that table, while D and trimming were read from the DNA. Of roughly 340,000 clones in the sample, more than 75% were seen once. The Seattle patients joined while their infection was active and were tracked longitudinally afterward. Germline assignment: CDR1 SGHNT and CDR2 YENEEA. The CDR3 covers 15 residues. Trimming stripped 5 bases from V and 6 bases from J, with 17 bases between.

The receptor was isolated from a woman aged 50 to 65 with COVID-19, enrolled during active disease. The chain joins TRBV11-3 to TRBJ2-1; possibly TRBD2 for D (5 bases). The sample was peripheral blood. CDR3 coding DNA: TGTGCCAGCAGCCTACTCGGGGTAATAGGCAATGAGCAGTTCTTC. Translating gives CASSLLGVIGNEQFF.